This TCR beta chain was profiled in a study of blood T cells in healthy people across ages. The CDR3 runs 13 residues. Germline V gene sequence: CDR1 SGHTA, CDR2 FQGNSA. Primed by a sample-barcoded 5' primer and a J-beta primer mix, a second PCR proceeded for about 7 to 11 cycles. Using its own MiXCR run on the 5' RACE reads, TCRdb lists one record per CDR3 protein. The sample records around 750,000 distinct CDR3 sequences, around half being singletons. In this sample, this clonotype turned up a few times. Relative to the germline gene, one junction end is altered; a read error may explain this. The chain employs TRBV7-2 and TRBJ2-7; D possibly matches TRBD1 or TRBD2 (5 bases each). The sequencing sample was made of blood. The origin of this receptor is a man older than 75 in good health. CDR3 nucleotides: TGTGCCGGCAGCCGGGACCGCCCCTACGAGCAGTACTTC. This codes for CAGSRDRPYEQYF.